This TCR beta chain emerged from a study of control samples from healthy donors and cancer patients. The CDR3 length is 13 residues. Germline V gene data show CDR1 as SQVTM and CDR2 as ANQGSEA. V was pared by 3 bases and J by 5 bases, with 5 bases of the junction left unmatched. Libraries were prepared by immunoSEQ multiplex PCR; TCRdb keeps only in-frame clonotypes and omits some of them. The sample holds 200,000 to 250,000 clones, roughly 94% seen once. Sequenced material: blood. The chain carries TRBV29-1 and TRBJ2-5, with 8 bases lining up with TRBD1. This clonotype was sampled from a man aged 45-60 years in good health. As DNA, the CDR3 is TGCAGCGTTGACCGGGACAGGTTGGAGACCCAGTACTTC. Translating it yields CSVDRDRLETQYF. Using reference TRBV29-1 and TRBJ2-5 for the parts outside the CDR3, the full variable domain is SAVISQKPSRDICQRGTSLTIQCQVDSQVTMMFWYRQQPGQSLTLIATANQGSEATYESGFVIDKFPISRPNLTFSTLTVSNMSPEDSSIYLCSVDRDRLETQYFGPGTRLLVL.